The 19 T cell receptor beta chains listed next were all sequenced from one sample in a study of blood T cell repertoires in COVID-19. Using immunoSEQ multiplex PCR, the repertoire was profiled, and TCRdb retains in-frame clones only, with some absent. The table includes around 260,000 clones, about nine tenths detected once. Sequencing was carried out using peripheral blood. These TCRs come from a man between 60 and 75 years old who had recovered from COVID-19.

V is TRBV5-4 and J is TRBJ1-1; D remains unclear. The CDR3 is made up of 14 amino acids. V lost 5 bases and J lost 2, with 13 bases in between. The germline V gene has CDR1 SGHNT and CDR2 YYREEE (reference sequence). DNA of the CDR3: TGTGCCAGCAGGAGACTCGAAATAAACACTGAAGCTTTCTTT. Amino acids: CASRRLEINTEAFF. Together with reference TRBV5-4 and TRBJ1-1, the CDR3 gives the full variable domain: ETGVTQSPTHLIKTRGQQVTLRCSSQSGHNTVSWYQQALGQGPQFIFQYYREEENGRGNFPPRFSGLQFPNYSSELNVNALELDDSALYLCASRRLEINTEAFFGQGTRLTVV.

The rearrangement uses TRBV4-1 and TRBJ1-5; 8 bases agree with TRBD1. This CDR3 has 16 amino acids. V shed 0 bases, J shed 5 bases, and the junction held 6 bases outside the gene matches. Germline V gene lookup returns CDR1 MGHRA and CDR2 YSYEKL. CDR3 amino acids: CASSQDLAGGYQPQHF. DNA for the CDR3: TGCGCCAGCAGCCAAGATCTGGCAGGGGGCTATCAGCCCCAGCATTTT.

V is TRBV6-5 and J is TRBJ1-2, with TRBD1 identical over 10 bases. V dropped 10 bases and J dropped 4; count of bases not matched to a gene: 12. Germline CDR1 and CDR2: MNHEY and SVGAGI. This CDR3 has 15 residues. The CDR3: CAISPGTGEFYGYTF. The CDR3 region has the DNA TGTGCCATCAGCCCAGGGACAGGGGAGTTCTATGGCTACACCTTC.

This chain connects TRBV4-2 to TRBJ2-4, with a weak D call TRBD2 (7 bases). Trimming left V 2 bases short and J 5 bases short, with 19 bases between. CDR3 size: 17 residues. Germline CDR1 is LGHNA and CDR2 is YNFKEQ. DNA of the CDR3: TGTGCCAGCAGCCAACAACCCCCGGGGGGCCCTGAAAACATTCAGTACTTC. Amino acids: CASSQQPPGGPENIQYF.

The rearrangement joins TRBV27 to TRBJ2-5, with TRBD1 matching over 9 bases. Trimming cost V 5 bases and J 4 bases; bases outside gene matches: 5. CDR3 length equals 14 residues. From germline, CDR1 is MNHEY and CDR2 SMNVEV (reference sequence). CDR3 region: CASSRTGAAETQYF. CDR3 nucleotide sequence: TGTGCCAGCAGTCGGACAGGGGCTGCAGAGACCCAGTACTTC.

The rearrangement joins TRBV7-2 to TRBJ2-7; perhaps TRBD2 as D (7 bases). V dropped 8 bases and J dropped 0 bases, with 20 bases sitting between them. This CDR3 is built from 16 residues. The V gene's germline CDR1 is SGHTA and CDR2 FQGNSA. The CDR3 DNA sequence: TGTGCCAGCTCCCAACCGGGAGGACAGAGCTCCTACGAGCAGTACTTC. It yields the protein CASSQPGGQSSYEQYF.

The chain carries TRBV19 and TRBJ1-5; 8 bases fit TRBD1. Germline values: CDR1 LNHDA, CDR2 SQIVND (reference sequence). The CDR3 is made up of 16 amino acids. V lost 5 bases, J lost 4 bases, and 10 bases stayed unmatched. The CDR3, as DNA: TGTGCCAGTAGTCCCCCCGGGACAGGATTTAATCAGCCCCAGCATTTT. Protein: CASSPPGTGFNQPQHF.

The V and J genes are TRBV4-2 and TRBJ2-6; no definite D call. The CDR3 contains 15 residues. V shed 1 base and J shed 0 bases, with 4 bases lying between them. Germline V gene lookup returns CDR1 LGHNA and CDR2 YNFKEQ. CDR3 in DNA: TGTGCCAGCAGCCAAGCCATCTCTGGGGCCAACGTCCTGACTTTC. It specifies CASSQAISGANVLTF.

The chain has TRBV5-1 and TRBJ2-7; 11 bases are a match to TRBD1. Germline lookup yields CDR1 SGHRS and CDR2 YFSETQ. V trimming: 3 bases; J trimming: 4 bases; junction bases outside the gene matches: 3. This CDR3 comprises 14 residues. The CDR3 region is CASSWGQGVYEQYF. DNA of the CDR3: TGCGCCAGCAGCTGGGGACAGGGGGTGTACGAGCAGTACTTC. The full variable domain, in which reference TRBV5-1 and TRBJ2-7 provide the parts outside the CDR3, is KAGVTQTPRYLIKTRGQQVTLSCSPISGHRSVSWYQQTPGQGLQFLFEYFSETQRNKGNFPGRFSGRQFSNSRSEMNVSTLELGDSALYLCASSWGQGVYEQYFGPGTRLTVT.

V and J are TRBV6-5 and TRBJ1-4, with 7 bases that match TRBD1. CDR1 and CDR2 from the germline V gene are MNHEY and SVGAGI. The CDR3 is 15 residues long. Trimming removed 6 bases from V and 5 bases from J; junction bases left unmatched: 9. CDR3 nucleotides: TGTGCCAGCAGAGGTTGGGACAGACTAAATGAAAAACTGTTTTTT. Translation gives CASRGWDRLNEKLFF.

This clone has only a few counts. The chain is built from TRBV20-1 and TRBJ2-2; TRBD1 aligns across 10 bases. Trimming at V came to 4 bases and at J to 5 bases, leaving 7 bases not matched to a gene. Germline CDR1 reads DFQATT; CDR2 reads SNEGSKA (reference sequence). This CDR3 has 15 residues. CDR3 in amino acids: CSANDRGRGTGELFF. In DNA form, the CDR3 reads TGCAGTGCTAATGACAGGGGGCGAGGGACCGGGGAGCTGTTTTTT.

The CDR3 loop reads CAISEQVGDQPQHF. The DNA for the CDR3 is TGTGCCATCAGTGAGCAGGTGGGAGATCAGCCCCAGCATTTT. The chain uses TRBV10-3 and TRBJ1-5, with D unresolved. The CDR3 covers 14 residues. Trimming pared 2 bases from V and 5 bases from J, leaving 10 bases between. CDR1 and CDR2 (germline): ENHRY, SYGVKD.

In this sample, this clone turned up once. The junction departs from the called germline gene at one end, perhaps through a read error. This chain uses TRBV2 with TRBJ1-2; tentatively, D is TRBD1 (6 bases). Germline CDR1 and CDR2: SNHLY and FYNNEI. This CDR3 comprises 13 residues. The CDR3 loop is CAGRQERYYGYTF. For the CDR3, the DNA is TGTGCCGGCAGACAGGAGAGGTACTATGGCTACACCTTC.

V gene TRBV24-1 combines with J gene TRBJ2-7; D perhaps matches TRBD2 (7 bases). Germline V CDR1 and CDR2: KGHDR, SFDVKD. This CDR3 spans 13 amino acids. Between the trimmed V and J ends, which lost 7 bases and 1 base, there was a span of 10 bases. As DNA, the CDR3 is TGTGCCACCAGGGGGGGGCCTTCCTACGAGCAGTACTTC. This encodes CATRGGPSYEQYF.

This chain uses TRBV5-1 with TRBJ2-5; TRBD2 aligns across 7 bases. CDR1 and CDR2 (germline): SGHRS, YFSETQ. V dropped 4 bases and J dropped 7; count of bases not matched to a gene: 10. This CDR3 is 14 amino acids long. The CDR3 bases are TGCGCCAGCAGCCCTCAATGGGGGGGAGGGACCCAGTACTTC. Amino acid sequence: CASSPQWGGGTQYF.

This CDR3 is CASSVGPGTGYNEKLFF. The DNA for the CDR3 is TGTGCCAGCAGCGTCGGCCCCGGGACAGGCTATAATGAAAAACTGTTTTTT. This chain joins TRBV9 and TRBJ1-4, with 8 bases matching TRBD1. Per the germline V gene, CDR1 is SGDLS and CDR2 is YYNGEE. Germline trimming cut 2 bases from V and 4 bases from J; bases unmatched to any gene: 10. CDR3 length: 17 amino acids.

The chain links TRBV6-5 to TRBJ1-2, with 8 nucleotides matching TRBD1. The germline V gene has CDR1 MNHEY and CDR2 SVGAGI. V lost 6 bases and J lost 8; bases outside the gene matches: 11. The length of the CDR3 is 14 residues. The DNA of the CDR3 is TGTGCCAGCAGAATCTCAGGGGGCGCTCGGGGCTACACCTTC. Translating gives CASRISGGARGYTF.

This chain joins TRBV7-8 and TRBJ1-4; perhaps TRBD1 as D (5 bases). Trimming left V 5 bases short and J 6 bases short, with 13 bases between. CDR1 and CDR2 from the germline V gene are SGHVS and FQNEAQ. This CDR3 is built from 14 residues. CDR3 sequence: CASSRQETDEKLFF. The CDR3 DNA sequence: TGTGCCAGCAGCCGGCAAGAGACAGATGAAAAACTGTTTTTT.

The V and J genes are TRBV7-2 and TRBJ2-5, with D perhaps matching TRBD2 (5 bases). CDR1 is SGHTA, CDR2 FQGNSA, per germline. CDR3 length equals 15 residues. V lost 1 base, J lost 0 bases, and 9 bases lay in between. The CDR3 here is CASSLEDWNQETQYF. DNA of the CDR3: TGTGCCAGCAGCTTAGAGGACTGGAACCAAGAGACCCAGTACTTC.